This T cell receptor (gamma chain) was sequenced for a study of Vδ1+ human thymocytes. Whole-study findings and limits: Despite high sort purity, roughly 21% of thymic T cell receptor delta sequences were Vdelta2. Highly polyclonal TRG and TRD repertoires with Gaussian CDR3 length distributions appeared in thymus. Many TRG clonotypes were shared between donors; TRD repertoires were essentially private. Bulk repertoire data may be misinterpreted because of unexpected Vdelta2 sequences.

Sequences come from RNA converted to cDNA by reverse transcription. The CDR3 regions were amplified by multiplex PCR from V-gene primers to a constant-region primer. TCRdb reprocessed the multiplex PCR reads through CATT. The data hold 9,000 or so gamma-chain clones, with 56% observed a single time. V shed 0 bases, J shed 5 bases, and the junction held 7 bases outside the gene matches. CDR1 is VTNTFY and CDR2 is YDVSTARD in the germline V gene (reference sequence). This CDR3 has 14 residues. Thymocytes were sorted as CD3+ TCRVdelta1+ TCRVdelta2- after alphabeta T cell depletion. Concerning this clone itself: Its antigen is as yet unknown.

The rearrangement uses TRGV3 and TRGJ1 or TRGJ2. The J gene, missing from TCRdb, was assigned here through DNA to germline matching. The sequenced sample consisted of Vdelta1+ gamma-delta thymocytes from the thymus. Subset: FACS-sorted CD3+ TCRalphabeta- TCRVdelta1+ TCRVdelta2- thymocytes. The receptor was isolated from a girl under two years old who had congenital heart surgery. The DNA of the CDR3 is TGTGCCACCTGGGACAGGCGACACCATTATAAGAAACTCTTT. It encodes CATWDRRHHYKKLF.